Below are 5 T cell receptor beta chains sequenced from a single sample in a study of blood T cell repertoires in COVID-19. Profiling relied on immunoSEQ multiplex PCR, and the TCRdb table lists in-frame clones only, not all of them. Of over 110,000 clones in the sample, 75% to 85% were seen once. The sample taken for sequencing was peripheral blood. The receptors come from a man between 60 and 75 years old with active or convalescent COVID-19.

The rearrangement joins TRBV5-4 to TRBJ2-2, with D hard to call. In germline, CDR1 is SGHNT, CDR2 YYREEE (reference sequence). The CDR3 totals 13 residues. Trimming removed 3 bases at V and 2 bases at J, with 5 bases between. This CDR3 is CASSSGNTGELFF. The CDR3, as DNA: TGTGCCAGCAGCTCAGGCAACACCGGGGAGCTGTTTTTT.

This sequence joins TRBV11-3 and TRBJ1-6; 7 bases are a match to TRBD1. CDR1 is SGHNT and CDR2 is YENEEA in the germline V gene. The CDR3 consists of 15 residues. V was pared by 5 bases and J by 6 bases, with 7 bases of the junction left unmatched. The CDR3 nucleotides read TGTGCCAGCAGCCCCGGGACAGCCTCTAATTCACCCCTCCACTTT. Protein sequence: CASSPGTASNSPLHF.

This clone was recorded once. The gene calls are TRBV5-6 and TRBJ2-5; D might be TRBD1 (8 bases). With 5 bases removed from V and 5 bases from J, the gap between germline ends came to 19 bases. From germline, CDR1 is SGHDT and CDR2 YYEEEE. The CDR3 runs to 15 residues. The CDR3 region has the DNA TGTGCCAGCAGATTACAGGGGGGGAAGTTCGAGACCCAGTACTTC. Its translation is CASRLQGGKFETQYF.

V is TRBV2 and J is TRBJ2-3; no definite D call. Germline V gene data show CDR1 as SNHLY and CDR2 as FYNNEI. CDR3 length equals 11 residues. Trimming left V 2 bases short and J 14 bases short, with 11 bases between. This CDR3 reads CASSELFFRYF. Written as DNA, the CDR3 is TGTGCCAGCAGTGAACTCTTTTTTCGGTATTTT.

This chain connects TRBV27 to TRBJ1-1, with 7 bases aligning to TRBD1. Trimming at V came to 5 bases and at J to 1 base, leaving 7 bases not matched to a gene. Germline V CDR1 and CDR2: MNHEY, SMNVEV (reference sequence). The CDR3 has 15 amino acids. The CDR3 nucleotides are TGTGCCAGCAGTCCGCAGACAGGGAGGAACACTGAAGCTTTCTTT. Its protein is CASSPQTGRNTEAFF.